This T cell receptor beta chain stems from a study of CD8 T cells in Susac syndrome (dated by TCRdb to the late 2010s). About the full investigation: Whether CD8+ T cell activation and differentiation in Susac syndrome was antigen driven was tested using repertoire sequencing.

What the research found in general, with its limitations: The number of individuals in the TCR sequencing and HLA analysis was recognized as being relatively small.

RNA was extracted using the RNeasy kit, and about 0.45 to 1 ug of the RNA was reverse transcribed with random hexamers. The immunoSEQ multiplex PCR assay, which covers 54 Vbeta and 13 Jbeta segments, was used to amplify TCR beta CDR3 regions. Bias from PCR amplification was corrected by using a synthetic template baseline for primer optimization and for computational correction. Regarding the original processing steps: Reads were annotated to V, D and J genes per IMGT and analyzed with immunoSEQ Analyzer, keeping only productive sequences. Clonality was computed as one minus Shannon entropy normalized by log2 of the number of productive unique sequences. For each patient and control, public and private clones were evaluated among the 100 most prevalent clones. Clones were defined as Susac-specific when absent from the healthy and MS cohorts, from about 1,100 published viral clones and from other ImmuneACCESS disease sequences. Using fastp at Q25 and MiXCR, TCRdb reprocessed the public reads and kept productive beta chains. Each entry merges the rows of one CDR3 protein and shows their most common DNA and genes. These V and J calls originate from TCRdb's pipeline instead of the authors' own analysis. The sample includes over 95,000 distinct CDR3 sequences, with around 90% observed a single time. Together, the top ten hold over 0.12% of the sample.

As regards this clonotype: It has no known antigen specificity. Base qualities were left out, and no much larger clone turns up one base away.

High-throughput TCR beta sequencing profiled peripheral blood CD8+ and CD4+ T cells from healthy donors, Susac syndrome patients and multiple sclerosis patients. Healthy donors were included as age- and sex-matched controls. Bulk CD8+ and CD4+ T cells were purified by magnetic negative isolation, while CD8+ TEMRA cells were enriched using FACS. Blood was drawn into EDTA tubes, processed within 24 hours, and PBMCs were isolated by density gradient centrifugation. PBMCs destined for TCR sequencing were cryopreserved in liquid nitrogen and later thawed in a 37 °C water bath. Purity of sorted or isolated CD4+, CD8+ and CD8+ TEMRA cells was at least 90%. Via the germline V gene (reference sequence), CDR1 is SGHNT and CDR2 YYREEE. V is clipped by 2 bases and J by 0 bases, and the sequence between their germline boundaries is 6 bases long. The cysteine opens and the phenylalanine closes a CDR3 of 13 amino acids. The CDR3 DNA has 39 bases and is translated from base 1.

The specimen was CD4+ T cells from PBMCs. The rearranged segments are TRBV5-4 and TRBJ2-7; the D gene remains uncertain. The clonotype originates from a human donor in good health. In nucleotides, the sequence is TGTGCCAGCAGCTTCGACCGCTCCTACGAGCAGTACTTC. Translated, this is CASSFDRSYEQYF.